This T cell receptor (beta chain) was found in a study of blood T cell repertoires in COVID-19. Study-level background: Samples of COVID-19 (acute and convalescent) were obtained from the United States, Italy and Spain.

The assay was immunoSEQ multiplex PCR, and TCRdb's table has in-frame clones only and misses some. Altogether some 120,000 clones are present, 90% being singletons, with the ten largest covering 4% to 5%. This clone was seen only once. Followed over time, Seattle patients had been enrolled while infection was active. This TCR derives from a man aged 55 to 70 with COVID-19, enrolled during active disease. The specimen was peripheral blood.

CDR3: CASKRIAVQETQYF. CDR3 bases: TGTGCCAGCAAGCGGATTGCGGTCCAAGAGACCCAGTACTTC. The chain recombines TRBV6-5 with TRBJ2-5, with D tentatively TRBD2 (5 bases). V was pared by 7 bases and J by 1 base, with 13 bases between. The CDR3 spans 14 residues. CDR1 and CDR2 (germline): MNHEY, SVGAGI.